This entry lists 26 T cell receptor beta chains sequenced from one sample in a study of cytomegalovirus exposure and HLA in healthy donors. The study ran its PCR with 60 Vbeta and 13 Jbeta primers. Assay: immunoSEQ multiplex PCR; the TCRdb copy retains only in-frame clones and omits some. Of around 170,000 clones listed, around 85% are singletons. Sequenced input: PBMCs. The receptors originated from a man aged 40-55 years in good health and CMV-seropositive.

The chain employs TRBV27 and TRBJ2-5, with D maybe TRBD2 (5 bases). The CDR3 contains 13 residues. Germline assignment: CDR1 MNHEY and CDR2 SMNVEV (reference sequence). Trimming shortened V by 2 bases and J by 5 bases, and 9 bases separated the two germline ends. The CDR3 protein is CASSLLGDETQYF. The CDR3 bases are TGTGCCAGCAGTTTACTCGGGGATGAGACCCAGTACTTC.

V usage is TRBV4-3 and J usage is TRBJ2-1; 10 bases fit TRBD1. CDR3 length: 15 amino acids. Looked up from germline, CDR1 is LGHNA and CDR2 is YSLEER. V dropped 4 bases and J dropped 9; count of bases not matched to a gene: 9. The CDR3 DNA reads as TGCGCCAGCAGCCTCAGCAGGACAGGGGGGGGTGAGCAGTTCTTC. This encodes CASSLSRTGGGEQFF.

This clone was seen only once. This chain connects TRBV7-9 to TRBJ2-7, with 9 bases identical to TRBD2. The CDR3 has 17 residues. Germline trimming cut 0 bases from V and 1 base from J; bases unmatched to any gene: 7. CDR1 and CDR2 from the germline V gene are SEHNR and FQNEAQ (reference sequence). The CDR3 DNA is TGTGCCAGCAGCTTAGCGGTGGGTCTAGCGGGGTCCTACGAGCAGTACTTC. It specifies CASSLAVGLAGSYEQYF.

CDR3 sequence reads: CASSTSRGYGETQYF. The CDR3 bases are TGTGCCAGCAGTACCAGCCGGGGGTACGGGGAGACCCAGTACTTC. This rearrangement joins TRBV27 to TRBJ2-5; a possible D gene is TRBD2 (6 bases). V was trimmed by 5 bases and J by 5 bases, leaving 18 bases between them. Germline values: CDR1 MNHEY, CDR2 SMNVEV (reference sequence). This CDR3 is 15 amino acids long.

This chain uses TRBV2 with TRBJ1-2; D is possibly TRBD1 (6 bases). The germline V gene has CDR1 SNHLY and CDR2 FYNNEI. This CDR3 spans 13 amino acids. Deletions cut 5 bases from V and 6 bases from J, with 13 bases between. The DNA for the CDR3 is TGTGCCAGCAGTACAGGGATGGAGGATGGCTACACCTTC. This translates into CASSTGMEDGYTF.

The chain combines TRBV7-3 with TRBJ1-1; D is unresolved. This CDR3 comprises 14 residues. The V gene lost 2 bases and the J gene lost 0 bases, with 7 bases spanning the gap. CDR1 and CDR2 from the germline V gene are SGHTA and FQGTGA. CDR3 sequence (DNA): TGTGCCAGCAGCTTAGAGGGAATGAACACTGAAGCTTTCTTT. Translation gives CASSLEGMNTEAFF.

On this clone: One end of the junction does not line up with germline, which may come from a read error. The rearrangement joins TRBV7-7 to TRBJ2-2; 10 positions agree with TRBD2. The V gene's germline CDR1 is SSHAT and CDR2 FNYEAQ (reference sequence). The CDR3 has 18 residues. The CDR3 loop reads CASSSDPSGGTNTGELFF. The CDR3 bases are TGTGCTAGCAGCTCAGATCCTAGCGGGGGCACCAACACCGGGGAGCTGTTTTTT. Full variable domain (outside the CDR3, taken from reference TRBV7-7 and TRBJ2-2): GAGVSQSPRYKVTKRGQDVTLRCDPISSHATLYWYQQALGQGPEFLTYFNYEAQPDKSGLPSDRFSAERPEGSISTLTIQRTEQRDSAMYRCASSSDPSGGTNTGELFFGEGSRLTVL.

V and J are TRBV4-3 and TRBJ2-5; D is perhaps TRBD1 (6 bases). The CDR3 runs 14 residues. Germline CDR1 LGHNA, CDR2 YSLEER. V lost 1 base and J lost 4, with 10 bases in between. This CDR3 is CASSQGTGSETQYF. DNA of the CDR3: TGCGCCAGCAGCCAAGGTACAGGGTCAGAGACCCAGTACTTC.

The chain combines TRBV30 with TRBJ1-2, with 9 bases identical to TRBD1. The CDR3 spans 13 residues. Germline V gives CDR1 GTSNPN, CDR2 SVGIG (reference sequence). V lost 3 bases and J lost 5; bases outside the gene matches: 4. The CDR3 DNA is TGTGCCTGGAGACAGGGGGCTACTTATGGCTACACCTTC. This gives the protein CAWRQGATYGYTF.

The chain has TRBV7-2 and TRBJ2-5; TRBD1 matches at 10 bases. Germline V gene lookup returns CDR1 SGHTA and CDR2 FQGNSA. The V and J ends lost 1 base and 5 bases, in that order; junction bases with no gene match: 4. There are 15 residues in the CDR3. DNA of the CDR3: TGTGCCAGCAGCTTAGGGACAGGGGGGATGGAGACCCAGTACTTC. Translation: CASSLGTGGMETQYF.

This chain connects TRBV7-9 to TRBJ2-3; 9 nucleotides agree with TRBD1. The junction had 6 bases not matched to a gene; V was cut back by 2 bases and J by 6 bases. The germline CDR1 and CDR2 sequences are SEHNR and FQNEAQ (reference sequence). There are 15 residues in the CDR3. In nucleotides, the CDR3 is TGTGCCAGCAGCTTATCACAGGGGGCATGGGATACGCAGTATTTT. Amino acid sequence: CASSLSQGAWDTQYF.

The V call is TRBV4-1, the J call TRBJ2-4, with 10 positions matching TRBD1. The CDR3 runs 16 residues. Looked up from germline, CDR1 is MGHRA and CDR2 is YSYEKL. V shed 5 bases, J shed 2 bases, and the junction held 6 bases outside the gene matches. The CDR3 sequence is CASSAPGQGPKNIQYF. The CDR3 DNA reads TGCGCCAGCAGCGCCCCGGGACAGGGGCCCAAAAACATTCAGTACTTC.

This chain joins TRBV6-5 and TRBJ1-3; D unclear. CDR3 length equals 15 residues. Germline V CDR1 and CDR2: MNHEY, SVGAGI. The ends were cut back, 2 bases at V and 0 bases at J, with 8 bases in the middle. The CDR3 coding sequence is TGTGCCAGCAGTTACACGCGGGTCTCTGGAAACACCATATATTTT. Protein sequence: CASSYTRVSGNTIYF.

The rearrangement uses TRBV5-3 and TRBJ2-1; tentative D call: TRBD1 (5 bases). TRBV5-3 is marked as an open reading frame, function uncertain. V lost 4 bases, J lost 9 bases, and 17 bases lay in between. The CDR3 sequence is 14 residues long. The CDR3, as DNA: TGTGCCAGAAGCCACAGGTGGGGTTGGTGTGAGCAGTTCTTC. Translation gives CARSHRWGWCEQFF.

The V and J genes are TRBV19 and TRBJ1-4; 8 nucleotides line up with TRBD1. V lost 10 bases to trimming and J lost 0 bases; unmatched junction nucleotides: 10. This CDR3 is 16 amino acids long. Germline CDR1 and CDR2: LNHDA and SQIVND (reference sequence). The CDR3 DNA follows: TGTGCCACCGGGACAGGTCAATCCGCAACTAATGAAAAACTGTTTTTT. It encodes CATGTGQSATNEKLFF.

V is TRBV6-5 and J is TRBJ1-1; possible D gene TRBD1, 6 bases. V was trimmed by 5 bases and J by 5 bases, leaving 12 bases between them. CDR1 is MNHEY and CDR2 is SVGAGI in the germline V gene. The CDR3 consists of 13 residues. CDR3 DNA sequence: TGTGCCAGCAGTAGCGACAGGAGGACTGAAGCTTTCTTT. Protein product: CASSSDRRTEAFF.

J is TRBJ2-3 and V is TRBV19; 7 bases map to TRBD2. After removal of 7 bases from V and 4 bases from J, the junction contained 5 bases not matched to a gene. Looked up from germline, CDR1 is LNHDA and CDR2 is SQIVND (reference sequence). The CDR3 is made up of 13 amino acids. CDR3 in DNA: TGTGCCAGTATTCCCCGGGGGGCAGATACGCAGTATTTT. This encodes CASIPRGADTQYF. Supplemented by reference TRBV19 and TRBJ2-3, the full variable domain reads DGGITQSPKYLFRKEGQNVTLSCEQNLNHDAMYWYRQDPGQGLRLIYYSQIVNDFQKGDIAEGYSVSREKKESFPLTVTSAQKNPTAFYLCASIPRGADTQYFGPGTRLTVL.

The J gene is TRBJ1-4, the V gene TRBV6-5; D is possibly TRBD1 (5 bases). Trimming took 5 bases from V and 7 from J, leaving 14 bases between them. Germline V lookup: CDR1 MNHEY, CDR2 SVGAGI. The CDR3 runs 14 residues. CDR3 sequence reads: CASSPKGGVEKLFF. DNA of the CDR3: TGTGCCAGCAGTCCGAAGGGAGGGGTTGAAAAACTGTTTTTT.

J is TRBJ2-7 and V is TRBV5-4; 7 bases map to TRBD1. The germline V gene has CDR1 SGHNT and CDR2 YYREEE (reference sequence). This CDR3 comprises 13 residues. J was trimmed by 6 bases and V by 0 bases; bases with no gene match: 3. The CDR3 loop reads CASSLDRGREQYF. DNA for the CDR3: TGTGCCAGCAGCTTGGACAGGGGACGCGAGCAGTACTTC.

The rearrangement uses TRBV5-6 and TRBJ1-1; 12 positions agree with TRBD1. This CDR3 has 16 residues. V shed 3 bases, J shed 6 bases, and the junction held 9 bases outside the gene matches. Germline V gives CDR1 SGHDT, CDR2 YYEEEE. Here the CDR3 DNA reads TGTGCCAGCAGCTCGCCGGGACAGGGGGCCGGAGCTGAAGCTTTCTTT. As protein: CASSSPGQGAGAEAFF.

The chain employs TRBV6-6 and TRBJ1-1, with TRBD1 identical over 9 bases. Germline assignment: CDR1 MNHNY and CDR2 SVGAGI (reference sequence). The CDR3 loop spans 15 amino acids. V shed 6 bases and J 0 bases; nucleotides not matched to a gene: 5. CDR3 in DNA: TGTGCCAGCAGATCACAGGGGGCGATGAACACTGAAGCTTTCTTT. This sequence encodes CASRSQGAMNTEAFF.

DNA for the CDR3: TGTGCCAGCAGCGCCGGGACATCACCCATCTCTGGGGCCAACGTCCTGACTTTC. This gives the protein CASSAGTSPISGANVLTF. The chain combines TRBV9 with TRBJ2-6, with D possibly matching TRBD1 (6 bases). V lost 3 bases and J 0 bases, leaving 16 bases between the germline ends. Germline assignment: CDR1 SGDLS and CDR2 YYNGEE. The CDR3 consists of 18 residues.

Here the CDR3 reads CASSLVPGATDTQYF. The CDR3 nucleotides read TGCGCCAGCAGCTTGGTTCCGGGTGCCACAGATACGCAGTATTTT. This chain joins TRBV5-1 and TRBJ2-3; D remains ambiguous. CDR1 and CDR2 (germline): SGHRS, YFSETQ. The CDR3 length is 15 residues. Trimming pared 0 bases from V and 2 bases from J, leaving 10 bases between.

This clone was detected a few times. The rearrangement links TRBV28 to TRBJ1-5, with D possibly TRBD1 on 6 matching bases. Trimming took off 11 bases at V and 2 bases at J, with 19 bases between the two ends. The CDR3 is 15 amino acids. Germline-derived CDR1 and CDR2 are MDHEN and SYDVKM. The CDR3 DNA reads as TGTGCCGGACGGACAGTGCGATTAGGCAATCAGCCCCAGCATTTT. This gives the protein CAGRTVRLGNQPQHF.

Only a few counts were recorded for this clone. The CDR3 coding sequence is TGTGCCAGCAGCCCCAGGGAGGTGAGCACAGATACGCAGTATTTT. It yields the protein CASSPREVSTDTQYF. The chain recombines TRBV4-2 with TRBJ2-3, with D possibly matching TRBD2 (6 bases). V was clipped by 4 bases and J by 0 bases, with 11 bases between them. This CDR3 spans 15 amino acids. Germline CDR1 reads LGHNA; CDR2 reads YNFKEQ.

In the case of this clone: Germline is not matched at one junction end, which may reflect a read error. V and J are TRBV11-3 and TRBJ2-3, with D possibly being TRBD2 (5 bases). Germline lookup yields CDR1 SGHNT and CDR2 YENEEA. The CDR3 has 14 amino acids. The CDR3 nucleotides read TGTGCCAGCAGCTCCGGACTGAACACATATACGCAGTATTTT. Translation gives CASSSGLNTYTQYF.